The source of this T cell receptor (beta chain) is a study of OX40 agonist ivuxolimab in advanced cancers. Autoimmune disease history or systemic immunosuppression barred patients. The data were produced by immunoSEQ multiplex PCR, yet TCRdb's version contains in-frame clones alone and is incomplete. The repertoire has some 66,000 clones, roughly 84% of them found once; the top ten carry around 0.29%. Concerning this clone itself: Its target is unknown.

Study conclusions and caveats: Normalized T-cell clonal expansion was also low in a subset of nonresponders.

The J segment lost 6 bases and the V segment lost 3 bases, leaving 9 bases of the junction unmatched. There are 16 residues in the CDR3. Per germline, CDR1 MNHNY and CDR2 SVGAGI (reference sequence). The chain carries TRBV6-6 and TRBJ2-2; the match to TRBD2 covers 8 bases. The TCR comes from an adult with an advanced solid tumor such as melanoma, head and neck, liver or kidney cancer. Sample: CD4+ or CD8+ T cells sorted from blood, taken in a trial of the OX40 agonist ivuxolimab. This CDR3 reads CASSYTGGPFPGELFF. The CDR3 nucleotides read TGTGCCAGCAGTTATACGGGAGGGCCATTCCCCGGGGAGCTGTTTTTT.